Below, 28 T cell receptor beta chains from the same sample are listed, as sequenced in a study of T cell responses to AZD1222 COVID-19 vaccine. Data came from immunoSEQ multiplex PCR; TCRdb stores just in-frame clones and leaves some out. Of fewer than 110,000 clones in the sample, about nine tenths were seen once. The sequenced sample was peripheral blood, obtained on day 0 of AZD1222 vaccination. All receptors come from an adult in good health.

The CDR3 spells CATSDRTGASTDTQYF. The CDR3 DNA reads as TGTGCCACCAGTGATCGGACAGGGGCCAGCACAGATACGCAGTATTTT. The rearrangement links TRBV24-1 to TRBJ2-3; 9 nucleotides match TRBD1. This CDR3 contains 16 residues. Germline V gene lookup returns CDR1 KGHDR and CDR2 SFDVKD. J lost 0 bases, V lost 3 bases, and 3 bases had no gene match.

This chain uses TRBV9 with TRBJ1-4; weak D call: TRBD1 (6 bases). This CDR3 has 15 residues. Deletions cut 0 bases from V and 4 bases from J, with 10 bases between. Per the germline V gene, CDR1 is SGDLS and CDR2 is YYNGEE. The CDR3 DNA follows: TGTGCCAGCAGCGTAGAGGGCAGGGGTAATGAAAAACTGTTTTTT. It is translated as CASSVEGRGNEKLFF.

This rearrangement joins TRBV5-6 to TRBJ2-3, with TRBD2 identical over 14 bases. This CDR3 comprises 16 residues. Germline lookup yields CDR1 SGHDT and CDR2 YYEEEE. Losses at the gene ends were 5 bases for V and 3 bases for J; bases not matched to a gene: 5. The DNA of the CDR3 is TGTGCCAGCAGGGGACTAGCGGGAGTGGTAACAGATACGCAGTATTTT. It translates to CASRGLAGVVTDTQYF.

This clone was observed a few times. This chain links TRBV7-8 with TRBJ2-5, with 9 bases fitting TRBD2. Germline V gene lookup returns CDR1 SGHVS and CDR2 FQNEAQ. The CDR3 contains 16 residues. V gave up 1 base and J gave up 5 bases; unmatched junction bases: 8. The CDR3 nucleotides are TGTGCCAGCAGCTTAGTCTCACTAGCGGGCCGGGAGACCCAGTACTTC. Translating it yields CASSLVSLAGRETQYF.

V and J are TRBV28 and TRBJ1-5; possibly TRBD1 for D (6 bases). This CDR3 has 12 amino acids. Germline V gene sequence: CDR1 MDHEN, CDR2 SYDVKM. V was clipped by 6 bases and J by 8 bases, with 11 bases between them. The CDR3 region has the DNA TGTGCCAGCAGACAGGGAAGGGAGCCCCAGCATTTT. It is translated as CASRQGREPQHF.

This rearrangement joins TRBV5-4 to TRBJ2-1; perhaps TRBD2 as D (6 bases). Germline V gene lookup returns CDR1 SGHNT and CDR2 YYREEE (reference sequence). The CDR3 is 15 amino acids. Trimming removed 0 bases from V and 5 bases from J, with 12 bases in between. This CDR3 is CASSLGLASHNEQFF. In DNA, the CDR3 is TGTGCCAGCAGCTTGGGGCTAGCGAGCCACAATGAGCAGTTCTTC.

J is TRBJ1-4 and V is TRBV6-2 or TRBV6-3; D remains ambiguous. The CDR3 contains 14 residues. Germline V lookup: CDR1 MNHEY, CDR2 SVGEGT. Between the trimmed V and J ends, which lost 6 bases and 8 bases, there was a span of 16 bases. In DNA form, the CDR3 reads TGTGCCAGCAGCCTCGCCGGGCTGGACGAAAAACTGTTTTTT. It specifies CASSLAGLDEKLFF.

This chain connects TRBV29-1 to TRBJ1-2; 9 positions match TRBD1. This CDR3 spans 15 amino acids. J gave up 1 base and V 3 bases, and 6 bases lay outside the gene matches. Germline loops: CDR1 SQVTM, CDR2 ANQGSEA. As DNA, the CDR3 is TGCAGCGTTGAGGGACAGGGAGAGTTTAACTATGGCTACACCTTC. It is translated as CSVEGQGEFNYGYTF. Supplemented by reference TRBV29-1 and TRBJ1-2, the full variable domain reads SAVISQKPSRDICQRGTSLTIQCQVDSQVTMMFWYRQQPGQSLTLIATANQGSEATYESGFVIDKFPISRPNLTFSTLTVSNMSPEDSSIYLCSVEGQGEFNYGYTFGSGTRLTVV.

The chain has TRBV11-2 and TRBJ2-7; D perhaps matches TRBD2 (6 bases). The germline V gene encodes CDR1 SGHAT and CDR2 FQNNGV. The V end was cut by 3 bases, the J end by 2 bases, with 11 bases between. The CDR3 length is 14 residues. CDR3 nucleotide sequence: TGTGCCAGCAGCTTCGGGACTCCAGCCTACGAGCAGTACTTC. This translates into CASSFGTPAYEQYF.

This CDR3 reads CASSYRTSHTGRQFF. The CDR3 coding sequence is TGTGCCAGCAGTTACAGGACTAGCCACACAGGGAGGCAGTTCTTC. The gene calls are TRBV6-6 and TRBJ2-1; the match to TRBD2 covers 8 bases. V was clipped by 2 bases and J by 12 bases; unmatched bases: 12. This CDR3 is 15 amino acids long. CDR1 is MNHNY, CDR2 SVGAGI, per germline (reference sequence).

This chain connects TRBV7-9 to TRBJ2-1; possibly TRBD1 for D (6 bases). Trimming removed 2 bases at V and 8 bases at J, with 16 bases between. This CDR3 spans 15 amino acids. Germline-derived CDR1 and CDR2 are SEHNR and FQNEAQ (reference sequence). CDR3 nucleotides: TGTGCCAGCAGCTTAAGTTTAGGAGACAGGTATGAGCAGTTCTTC. Residues: CASSLSLGDRYEQFF.

V gene TRBV15 combines with J gene TRBJ2-1; D not certain. Trimming pared 0 bases from V and 7 bases from J, leaving 10 bases between. The CDR3 is 14 amino acids. The V gene's germline CDR1 is LNHNV and CDR2 YYDKDF (reference sequence). The CDR3 DNA reads TGTGCCACCAGCAGAGATCTGGCGGCTAATGAGCAGTTCTTC. This encodes CATSRDLAANEQFF.

This clone was detected only once. The chain is built from TRBV19 and TRBJ2-7; D possibly uses TRBD1 or TRBD2 (6 bases each). Germline loops: CDR1 LNHDA, CDR2 SQIVND (reference sequence). V was cut by 0 bases and J by 3 bases, with 15 bases left in between. CDR3 length equals 16 residues. The CDR3 region is CASSIEATGGIYEQYF. The CDR3 coding sequence is TGTGCCAGTAGTATAGAGGCGACAGGCGGGATCTACGAGCAGTACTTC.

A few counts support this clone. The chain couples TRBV25-1 to TRBJ2-3, with 14 bases matching TRBD2. The CDR3 runs 18 residues. V lost 2 bases to trimming and J lost 6 bases; unmatched junction nucleotides: 10. The germline CDR1 and CDR2 sequences are MGHDK and SYGVNS. CDR3 DNA: TGTGCCAGCAGTGAACTCGGGACTAGCGGGAGTGGAGGGGATACGCAGTATTTT. This gives the protein CASSELGTSGSGGDTQYF.

A single count supports this clone. This chain connects TRBV19 to TRBJ2-7; 12 nucleotides match TRBD2. Germline lookup yields CDR1 LNHDA and CDR2 SQIVND (reference sequence). Losses at the gene ends were 3 bases for V and 0 bases for J; bases not matched to a gene: 0. The CDR3 has 15 residues. The CDR3 loop reads CASSMTSGSSYEQYF. The CDR3 region has the DNA TGTGCCAGTAGTATGACTAGCGGGAGCTCCTACGAGCAGTACTTC.

The V call is TRBV27, the J call TRBJ2-1; weak D call: TRBD2 (5 bases). Germline assignment: CDR1 MNHEY and CDR2 SMNVEV (reference sequence). V was shortened by 8 bases and J by 6 bases, with 11 bases between the two germline ends. CDR3 length: 12 amino acids. The CDR3 region has the DNA TGTGCCAGCTTCGGGGTTGGCAATGAGCAGTTCTTC. This sequence encodes CASFGVGNEQFF.

This chain connects TRBV2 to TRBJ1-2, with 7 bases identical to TRBD1. The CDR3 runs to 14 residues. The trim removed 7 bases at V and 5 bases at J, leaving 10 bases unmatched. The germline gives CDR1 SNHLY, CDR2 FYNNEI. CDR3 amino acids: CASIPGQRPYGYTF. In DNA form, the CDR3 reads TGTGCCAGCATACCGGGACAGAGACCTTATGGCTACACCTTC.

With regard to this clone: No DNA is shown, since the ends of the CDR3 on it are uncertain; the CDR3 is the one TCRdb lists. V usage is TRBV28 and J usage is TRBJ1-4. The CDR3 region is 14 residues in length, termini included. The V gene's germline CDR1 is MDHEN and CDR2 SYDVKM. The chain's CDR3 is CASSSSGRNEKLFF.

The CDR3 DNA sequence: TGTGCCAGCAGCTCGGGACAGATTTACGAGCAGTACTTC. Its protein product is CASSSGQIYEQYF. The chain is built from TRBV7-8 and TRBJ2-7, with 7 bases matching TRBD1. The CDR3 spans 13 residues. V lost 4 bases to trimming and J lost 4 bases; unmatched junction nucleotides: 4. In germline, CDR1 is SGHVS, CDR2 FQNEAQ.

The chain couples TRBV5-6 to TRBJ2-1; D gene uncertain. The CDR3 runs to 12 residues. Germline V gives CDR1 SGHDT, CDR2 YYEEEE. The ends were cut back, 0 bases at V and 9 bases at J, with 7 bases in the middle. The DNA for the CDR3 is TGTGCCAGCAGCTTGGCCCATGGTGAGCAGTTCTTC. Amino acids: CASSLAHGEQFF.

This clone was seen a handful of times. The rearrangement joins TRBV5-1 to TRBJ1-1, with 9 nucleotides matching TRBD1. The length of the CDR3 is 14 residues. J was trimmed by 6 bases and V by 3 bases; bases with no gene match: 6. The V gene's germline CDR1 is SGHRS and CDR2 YFSETQ. CDR3 bases: TGCGCCAGCAGCTCGGTTACAGGGGGCTCTGAAGCTTTCTTT. Its protein is CASSSVTGGSEAFF.

The gene calls are TRBV30 and TRBJ1-4; no clear D gene. The V gene's germline CDR1 is GTSNPN and CDR2 SVGIG (reference sequence). CDR3 length: 12 residues. V lost 4 bases to trimming and J lost 8 bases, with 11 bases between them. The CDR3 coding sequence is TGTGCCTGGAAGGTGGGTCGAGAAAAACTGTTTTTT. The encoded protein is CAWKVGREKLFF.

This clone has only a few counts. V usage is TRBV29-1 and J usage is TRBJ2-1; D is unresolved. Deletions cut 2 bases from V and 5 bases from J, with 7 bases between. From germline, CDR1 is SQVTM and CDR2 ANQGSEA. The CDR3 contains 12 residues. CDR3 in DNA: TGCAGCGTTGAAAGTAGGGACAATGAGCAGTTCTTC. Protein sequence: CSVESRDNEQFF.

The chain has TRBV20-1 and TRBJ1-3, with D possibly matching TRBD1 (5 bases). Between the trimmed V and J ends, which lost 3 bases and 0 bases, there was a span of 9 bases. The germline gives CDR1 DFQATT, CDR2 SNEGSKA (reference sequence). The CDR3 has 14 amino acids. This chain's CDR3 is CSASFRDSGNTIYF. In DNA form, the CDR3 reads TGCAGTGCTAGTTTCAGGGACTCTGGAAACACCATATATTTT.

This clone occurred once. The gene calls are TRBV6-1 and TRBJ2-7; TRBD2 agrees at 9 bases. Germline CDR1 is MNHNS and CDR2 is SASEGT. The CDR3 runs to 14 residues. Trimming took 2 bases from V and 3 from J; bases not matched to a gene: 2. DNA for the CDR3: TGTGCCAGCAGTGAACGCGGGGGGGGCTACGAGCAGTACTTC. Translating it yields CASSERGGGYEQYF.

On this clone itself: One end of the junction varies from germline; a read error may be responsible. The V and J genes are TRBV18 and TRBJ1-5, with D perhaps matching TRBD1 (6 bases). Germline assignment: CDR1 KGHSH and CDR2 LQKENI. CDR3 length: 15 residues. The CDR3 spells CASSTEGGSDQPQHF. The DNA of the CDR3 is TGTGCCAGCTCAACCGAAGGGGGTAGCGATCAGCCCCAGCATTTT.

The rearrangement joins TRBV30 to TRBJ2-3; D is possibly TRBD2 (6 bases). The CDR3 is 15 residues long. Germline CDR1 reads GTSNPN; CDR2 reads SVGIG (reference sequence). With 0 bases removed from V and 3 bases from J, the gap between germline ends came to 13 bases. This CDR3 reads CAWSVALGLTDTQYF. The CDR3, as DNA: TGTGCCTGGAGTGTGGCCTTGGGACTGACAGATACGCAGTATTTT. Drawing the rest from reference TRBV30 and TRBJ2-3, the complete variable domain is SQTIHQWPATLVQPVGSPLSLECTVEGTSNPNLYWYRQAAGRGLQLLFYSVGIGQISSEVPQNLSASRPQDRQFILSSKKLLLSDSGFYLCAWSVALGLTDTQYFGPGTRLTVL.

This clone was detected ten times or more. V gene TRBV5-4 combines with J gene TRBJ2-7; possibly TRBD1 or TRBD2 for D (5 bases each). Between the trimmed V and J ends, which lost 2 bases and 0 bases, there was a span of 12 bases. Germline V lookup: CDR1 SGHNT, CDR2 YYREEE (reference sequence). The CDR3 length is 15 residues. The CDR3 sequence is CASSLGTEDSYEQYF. The CDR3 DNA reads as TGTGCCAGCAGCTTAGGGACGGAGGACTCCTACGAGCAGTACTTC.